The present TCR beta chain was sequenced within a study of blood T cell repertoires in COVID-19. Across the whole study: Collection of acute and convalescent COVID-19 samples took place in the United States, Italy and Spain.

A few counts support this clone. Authors' analysis steps: Nucleated cell counts were estimated from reference gene primer amplification. Measured with immunoSEQ multiplex PCR; TCRdb has only the in-frame clones, and not every one. D and trimming come from the DNA, and the V and J calls and clone size come from that table. Of roughly 16,000 clones in the sample, around 82% were seen once. The CDR3 runs 16 residues. J lost 1 base, V lost 0 bases, and 1 base had no gene match. Per germline, CDR1 MDHEN and CDR2 SYDVKM. This sequence was found in an older man with active COVID-19. This chain uses TRBV28 with TRBJ2-5; 11 positions match TRBD2. The sequenced material came from peripheral blood. DNA of the CDR3: TGTGCCAGCAGTTTATGGACTAGCGGGGCCCAAGAGACCCAGTACTTC. Translation gives CASSLWTSGAQETQYF.